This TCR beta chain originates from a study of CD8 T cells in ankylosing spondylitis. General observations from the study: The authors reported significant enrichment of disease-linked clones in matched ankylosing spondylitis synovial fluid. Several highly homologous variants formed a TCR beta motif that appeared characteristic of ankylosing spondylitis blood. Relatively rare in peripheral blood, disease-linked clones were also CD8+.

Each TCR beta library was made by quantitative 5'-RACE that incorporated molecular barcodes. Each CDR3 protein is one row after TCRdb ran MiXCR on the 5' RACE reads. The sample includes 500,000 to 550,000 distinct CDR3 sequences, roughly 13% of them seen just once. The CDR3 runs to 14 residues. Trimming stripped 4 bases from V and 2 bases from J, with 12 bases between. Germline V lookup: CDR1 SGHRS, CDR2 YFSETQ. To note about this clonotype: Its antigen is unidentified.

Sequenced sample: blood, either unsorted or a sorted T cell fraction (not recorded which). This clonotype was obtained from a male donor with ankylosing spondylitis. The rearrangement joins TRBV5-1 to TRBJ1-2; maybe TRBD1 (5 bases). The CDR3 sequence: CASSPATENYGYTF. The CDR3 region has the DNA TGCGCCAGCAGCCCCGCGACAGAGAACTATGGCTACACCTTC.